This T cell receptor (beta chain) was found in a study of blood T cell repertoires in COVID-19. V lost 7 bases to trimming and J lost 6 bases, with 12 bases between them. The CDR3 consists of 12 residues. Germline CDR1 reads PRHDT; CDR2 reads FYEKMQ (reference sequence). The protocol was immunoSEQ multiplex PCR, while the TCRdb copy is restricted to in-frame clones and leaves out a portion. Of about 250,000 clones listed, almost 85% are singletons. The rearrangement uses TRBV13 and TRBJ1-1; no clear D. This receptor was taken from a woman between 45 and 60 years old with acute COVID-19. The sample comprised PBMCs or T cells enriched from blood (not recorded which). Here the CDR3 reads CASTMGYAEAFF. The CDR3 nucleotides read TGTGCCAGCACTATGGGCTACGCTGAAGCTTTCTTT. Combining the CDR3 with reference TRBV13 and TRBJ1-1 gives the whole variable domain AAGVIQSPRHLIKEKRETATLKCYPIPRHDTVYWYQQGPGQDPQFLISFYEKMQSDKGSIPDRFSAQQFSDYHSELNMSSLELGDSALYFCASTMGYAEAFFGQGTRLTVV.